The rows below give T cell receptor beta chains drawn from one sample of a study of blood T cell repertoires in COVID-19. Using immunoSEQ multiplex PCR, the repertoire was profiled, and TCRdb retains in-frame clones only, with some absent. The sample has about 94,000 clones; roughly 70% are singletons. The material sequenced was peripheral blood. The receptors shown here come from a man aged 70 or older with COVID-19, enrolled during active disease. Both conserved end residues are part of each CDR3. The D gene is left open where the match is weak. The listing skips clone size in some rows; elsewhere it reads once, few, many or a size class.

j_gene	abundance	v_gene	d_gene	CDR3aa	CDR3nt
TRBJ2-3	once	TRBV7-3	TRBD2	CASSPRAGGSADTQYF	TGTGCCAGCAGCCCAAGAGCGGGAGGGAGCGCAGATACGCAGTATTTT
TRBJ2-7	many	TRBV3-1/TRBV3-2	NA	CASSQDFSSYEQYF	TGTGCCAGCAGCCAAGATTTTAGCAGCTACGAGCAGTACTTC
TRBJ1-5	NA	TRBV2	NA	CASSEGQVINQPQHF	TGTGCCAGCAGTGAAGGACAGGTAATAAATCAGCCCCAGCATTTT
TRBJ2-7	few	TRBV3-1/TRBV3-2	TRBD2	CASSRPLAGAYEQYF	TGTGCCAGCAGCCGACCACTAGCGGGGGCCTACGAGCAGTACTTC
TRBJ2-3	NA	TRBV28	TRBD2	CASSQGTSGRATDTQYF	TGTGCCAGCAGTCAGGGGACTAGCGGGAGGGCCACAGATACGCAGTATTTT
TRBJ1-2	NA	TRBV6-5	TRBD1	CASSNDRGSGYTF	TGTGCCAGCAGCAACGACAGGGGGAGTGGCTACACCTTC
TRBJ2-4	NA	TRBV27	TRBD1	CASSPGTGKNIQYF	TGTGCCAGCAGTCCCGGGACAGGGAAAAACATTCAGTACTTC
TRBJ1-5	NA	TRBV6-5	NA	CASSYGQFSNQPQHF	TGTGCCAGCAGTTACGGACAATTTAGCAATCAGCCCCAGCATTTT
TRBJ2-7	NA	TRBV10-3	TRBD1	CAIRPGQDLTYEQYF	TGTGCCATCAGGCCGGGACAGGACCTTACCTACGAGCAGTACTTC
TRBJ2-1	NA	TRBV6-5	NA	CASRLGNEQFF	TGTGCCAGCCGACTCGGTAATGAGCAGTTCTTC
TRBJ2-3	NA	TRBV4-2	TRBD2	CASSQGTSGRHF	TGTGCCAGCAGCCAAGGGACTAGCGGGAGGCATTTT
TRBJ1-1	many	TRBV30	NA	CAWSVSDTEAFF	TGTGCCTGGAGTGTTTCGGACACTGAAGCTTTCTTT
TRBJ1-1	NA	TRBV19	TRBD1	CASRGQPNTEAFF	TGTGCCAGCAGGGGACAGCCGAACACTGAAGCTTTCTTT
TRBJ1-2	NA	TRBV7-2	TRBD1	CASSSDRGLYGYTF	TGTGCCAGCAGCTCGGACAGGGGGCTGTATGGCTACACCTTC
TRBJ2-1	NA	TRBV5-1	TRBD2	CASSLYGTTDEQFF	TGCGCCAGCAGCTTGTATGGGACTACGGATGAGCAGTTCTTC
TRBJ1-2	few	TRBV27	NA	CASSLYPGEGYGYTF	TGTGCCAGCAGTTTATACCCAGGGGAAGGCTATGGCTACACCTTC